The clone carrying this T cell receptor beta chain was detected ten times or more. The sample belongs to a study of T cell repertoires in cytomegalovirus infection. TCRdb redid the calling of the reads with MiXCR, one entry per CDR3 protein. The sample shows 350,000 to 450,000 distinct CDR3 sequences, around 18% of them seen only once. Trimming cost V 5 bases and J 2 bases; bases outside gene matches: 6. Germline V gene sequence: CDR1 SGHNT, CDR2 YENEEA. The CDR3 sequence is 15 residues long. The chain combines TRBV11-3 with TRBJ2-1; 7 nucleotides align to TRBD1. Sequenced material: PBMCs. This TCR came from a human donor in good health (CMV status not recorded). Some clones in this sample may be carry-over from other donors' samples. In DNA, the CDR3 is TGTGCCAGCAGCGTTAGGGACAGTCCCTACAATGAGCAGTTCTTC. Protein: CASSVRDSPYNEQFF.